The sequence of this T cell receptor (beta chain) was determined in a study of shared clonotypes between healthy human individuals. Generated by immunoSEQ multiplex PCR, the TCRdb table keeps only in-frame clones and is missing some. The table shows around 1.4 million clones, with about 98.5% occurring only once. Germline loops: CDR1 SGDLS, CDR2 YYNGEE. Trimming cost V 4 bases and J 8 bases, with 16 bases left between them. The CDR3 spans 14 residues. Each sample came from a Caucasian adult donor living in Nashville, Tennessee. This clonotype originated in a young man in good health. The material sequenced was naive CD4+ T cells sorted from blood. Documented subset: CD45RA+ positively selected. The V call is TRBV9, the J call TRBJ1-5; D might be TRBD1 (6 bases). CDR3 DNA sequence: TGTGCCAGCAGCTCGGGGGCCTCGGTTGAGCCCCAGCATTTT. As protein: CASSSGASVEPQHF.